The 32 T cell receptor beta chains in this list originate from one sample, sequenced in a study of T cells after yellow fever vaccination. MiXCR, run by TCRdb on the 5' RACE reads, gives a single entry per CDR3 protein. The data hold 50,000 or so distinct CDR3 sequences, with around 6.7% observed a single time. The sample here was CD8+ T cells not binding an NS4B(214-222) dextramer, sorted from PBMCs, taken about 49 days after the first yellow fever vaccination. The receptors derive from a man aged 18 to 29 who received the YFV17D yellow fever vaccine.

This chain connects TRBV28 to TRBJ2-7, with D perhaps TRBD1 or TRBD2 (5 bases each). In germline, CDR1 is MDHEN, CDR2 SYDVKM. V lost 5 bases and J 6 bases, leaving 11 bases between the germline ends. There are 12 residues in the CDR3. The CDR3 region is CASSPHGAEQYV. CDR3 in DNA: TGTGCCAGCAGTCCCCACGGGGCCGAGCAGTACGTC.

This clonotype has ten or more counts. This chain joins TRBV12-3 or TRBV12-4 and TRBJ2-7; TRBD1 agrees at 9 bases. The V and J ends lost 3 bases and 5 bases, in that order; junction bases with no gene match: 5. This CDR3 is built from 14 residues. In nucleotides, the CDR3 is TGTGCCAGCAGTTTCCGGACAGGGGCCCACGAGCAGTACTTC. It codes for CASSFRTGAHEQYF.

This clonotype was picked up many times. The V and J genes are TRBV29-1 and TRBJ2-3; 12 nucleotides agree with TRBD2. The length of the CDR3 is 15 residues. V lost 7 bases to trimming and J lost 3 bases; unmatched junction nucleotides: 8. Germline assignment: CDR1 SQVTM and CDR2 ANQGSEA. CDR3 coding DNA: TGCAGCGGTATTCTAGCGGGGGGGCGAACAGATACGCAGTATTTT. Translated, it gives CSGILAGGRTDTQYF.

This clonotype was seen many times. The chain uses TRBV6-1 and TRBJ2-1; TRBD1 aligns across 12 bases. CDR1 and CDR2 from the germline V gene are MNHNS and SASEGT. Trimming removed 6 bases from V and 10 bases from J; junction bases left unmatched: 7. This CDR3 is 14 amino acids long. The DNA for the CDR3 is TGTGCCAGCAGGGGACAGGGGGCGGGTGTGGAGCAGTTCTTC. This sequence encodes CASRGQGAGVEQFF.

J is TRBJ2-2 and V is TRBV7-2; D remains ambiguous. Germline-derived CDR1 and CDR2 are SGHTA and FQGNSA. The CDR3 spans 15 residues. V lost 5 bases and J lost 1, with 11 bases in between. CDR3 DNA sequence: TGTGCCAGCAGCCTCTATCATTGGAACACCGGGGAGCTGTTTTTT. Protein sequence: CASSLYHWNTGELFF. Full variable domain (outside the CDR3, taken from reference TRBV7-2 and TRBJ2-2): GAGVSQSPSNKVTEKGKDVELRCDPISGHTALYWYRQSLGQGLEFLIYFQGNSAPDKSGLPSDRFSAERTGGSVSTLTIQRTQQEDSAVYLCASSLYHWNTGELFFGEGSRLTVL.

This clonotype was observed at least ten times. The gene calls are TRBV20-1 and TRBJ2-2, with TRBD2 as a possible D gene (5 bases). Germline assignment: CDR1 DFQATT and CDR2 SNEGSKA (reference sequence). The CDR3 covers 11 residues. The CDR3 DNA sequence: TGCAGCTGGAGGCGAGGCGGGGAGCTGTTTTTT. Its translation: CSWRRGGELFF.

The V gene is TRBV5-5, the J gene TRBJ2-3; 9 positions agree with TRBD2. V shed 0 bases, J shed 2 bases, and the junction held 1 base outside the gene matches. Germline values: CDR1 SGHKS, CDR2 YYEKEE (reference sequence). The length of the CDR3 is 15 residues. The CDR3 sequence is CASSLGLAATDTQYF. Here the CDR3 DNA reads TGTGCCAGCAGCTTGGGACTAGCGGCCACAGATACGCAGTATTTT.

The table lists this clonotype with a few counts. The CDR3 DNA is TGCGCCAGCAGCCAATCGACCTCACGCGAGCAGTACTTC. It specifies CASSQSTSREQYF. V is TRBV4-1 and J is TRBJ2-7; D not certain. The CDR3 runs 13 residues. V was clipped by 2 bases and J by 6 bases, with 11 bases between them. Germline V gene lookup returns CDR1 MGHRA and CDR2 YSYEKL.

This sequence joins TRBV27 and TRBJ2-7, with D perhaps TRBD1 (5 bases). This CDR3 contains 14 residues. The germline CDR1 and CDR2 sequences are MNHEY and SMNVEV (reference sequence). The V end lost 4 bases, the J end lost 2 bases, and 12 bases lay between the germline ends. Here the CDR3 DNA reads TGTGCCAGCAGTTCGTATTCAGGGACCTACGAGCAGTACTTC. Translating gives CASSSYSGTYEQYF.

This clonotype was counted at least ten times. V gene TRBV5-1 combines with J gene TRBJ1-1, with 8 bases aligning to TRBD1. The CDR3 is made up of 14 amino acids. Germline V gives CDR1 SGHRS, CDR2 YFSETQ. J lost 4 bases, V lost 3 bases, and 5 bases had no gene match. CDR3 protein: CASSWTTGGTEAFF. In DNA, the CDR3 is TGCGCCAGCAGCTGGACAACAGGGGGCACTGAAGCTTTCTTT.

This clonotype is medium-sized within its sample. The chain uses TRBV7-6 and TRBJ2-5; no clear D gene. Deletions cut 1 base from V and 6 bases from J, with 6 bases between. The CDR3 length is 12 residues. Germline-derived CDR1 and CDR2 are SGHVS and FNYEAQ. CDR3 coding DNA: TGTGCCAGCAGCTTAGGAGGAAAGACCCAGTACTTC. This codes for CASSLGGKTQYF. The variable domain in full, completed from reference TRBV7-6 and TRBJ2-5, reads GAGVSQSPRYKVTKRGQDVALRCDPISGHVSLYWYRQALGQGPEFLTYFNYEAQQDKSGLPNDRFSAERPEGSISTLTIQRTEQRDSAMYRCASSLGGKTQYFGPGTRLLVL.

A remark on this clonotype: At one end, the junction sequence differs from germline, possibly due to a read error. J is TRBJ2-1 and V is TRBV20-1, with D possibly TRBD1 on 6 matching bases. Germline V CDR1 and CDR2: DFQATT, SNEGSKA (reference sequence). The CDR3 loop spans 16 amino acids. For the CDR3, the DNA is TGCTGTGCTAGCCCCTTCGGACAGTATGCAGCCGCGCAGCAGTTCTTC. It yields the protein CCASPFGQYAAAQQFF.

Many counts were recorded for this clonotype. The chain joins TRBV28 to TRBJ2-7, with 9 bases aligning to TRBD2. Germline V gene data show CDR1 as MDHEN and CDR2 as SYDVKM. The CDR3 has 15 amino acids. Trimming removed 3 bases from V and 0 bases from J; junction bases left unmatched: 3. The CDR3, as DNA: TGTGCCAGCAGTTTTGGTAGCGGGGGCTCCTACGAGCAGTACGTC. Protein sequence: CASSFGSGGSYEQYV.

At least ten counts were recorded for this clonotype. The chain combines TRBV30 with TRBJ2-3; maybe TRBD2 (7 bases). This CDR3 spans 14 amino acids. V was trimmed by 2 bases and J by 4 bases, leaving 13 bases between them. CDR1 is GTSNPN and CDR2 is SVGIG in the germline V gene (reference sequence). The CDR3 is CAWSITGGADTQYF. As DNA, the CDR3 is TGTGCCTGGAGTATCACGGGGGGCGCAGATACGCAGTATTTT.

This clonotype has ten or more counts. The genes are TRBV20-1 and TRBJ1-1; D is perhaps TRBD1 (5 bases). CDR3 length: 12 amino acids. Germline V gene lookup returns CDR1 DFQATT and CDR2 SNEGSKA (reference sequence). V lost 3 bases, J lost 5 bases, and 10 bases lay in between. This CDR3 is CSASPGNTEAFF. As DNA, the CDR3 is TGCAGTGCTAGCCCAGGGAATACTGAAGCTTTCTTT.

The chain recombines TRBV3-1 with TRBJ2-5; D might be TRBD1 or TRBD2, each matching 6 bases. V shed 7 bases and J shed 4 bases, with 31 bases lying between them. The CDR3 has 19 amino acids. The germline gives CDR1 LGHDT, CDR2 YNNKEL (reference sequence). The CDR3 coding sequence is TGTGCCAGCACCCACCAGGTCACCGGGACACGACCCGGGAGAGAGACCCAGTACTTC. Its translation is CASTHQVTGTRPGRETQYF.

Many counts were recorded for this clonotype. The chain combines TRBV10-3 with TRBJ2-5, with D possibly being TRBD1 (6 bases). V was clipped by 0 bases and J by 6 bases, with 8 bases between them. CDR3 size: 13 residues. The germline CDR1 and CDR2 sequences are ENHRY and SYGVKD. CDR3 sequence: CAISESDSQTQYF. For the CDR3, the DNA is TGTGCCATCAGTGAGTCGGACAGCCAGACCCAGTACTTC.

This clonotype was counted only a few times. The CDR3 loop is CASSRYVPRGGPYNEQFF. DNA for the CDR3: TGCGCCAGCAGCCGATATGTACCCCGGGGGGGCCCATACAATGAGCAGTTCTTC. The rearrangement links TRBV4-1 to TRBJ2-1; 8 bases agree with TRBD2. The CDR3 has 18 residues. V was pared by 4 bases and J by 4 bases, with 15 bases of the junction left unmatched. Per germline, CDR1 MGHRA and CDR2 YSYEKL.

Ten or more counts support this clonotype. The CDR3 region has the DNA TGTGCCAGTAGTAAGACTAGCGGCTCCTACAATGAGCAGTTCTTC. Translated: CASSKTSGSYNEQFF. The J gene is TRBJ2-1, the V gene TRBV19, with 9 positions matching TRBD2. CDR1 is LNHDA and CDR2 is SQIVND in the germline V gene (reference sequence). This CDR3 comprises 15 residues. V dropped 4 bases and J dropped 0; count of bases not matched to a gene: 1.

The count of this clonotype is one. A much larger clonotype is one base distant, so this may be a read error. This rearrangement joins TRBV9 to TRBJ2-5; possible D gene TRBD1, 5 bases. The CDR3 extends over 16 amino acids. V was pared by 4 bases and J by 2 bases, with 18 bases between. Germline V CDR1 and CDR2: SGDLS, YYNGEE. CDR3 sequence (DNA): TGTGCCAGCAGCCCTCCCGCCCAGGGTAAGCAAGAGACCCAGTACTTC. This translates into CASSPPAQGKQETQYF.

This clonotype was detected a few times. The J gene is TRBJ2-5, the V gene TRBV5-6, with D maybe TRBD2 (5 bases). Germline CDR1 reads SGHDT; CDR2 reads YYEEEE. CDR3 length: 14 amino acids. V was trimmed by 1 base and J by 5 bases, leaving 12 bases between them. CDR3 loop: CASSLSLRGETQYF. The CDR3 DNA follows: TGTGCCAGCAGCTTGAGTCTACGCGGGGAGACCCAGTACTTC.

This clonotype was observed many times. V is TRBV10-3 and J is TRBJ2-4, with 10 bases identical to TRBD1. The CDR3 extends over 13 amino acids. Trimming cost V 8 bases and J 5 bases; bases outside gene matches: 3. In germline, CDR1 is ENHRY, CDR2 SYGVKD. This CDR3 is CAISGTGENIQYF. As DNA, the CDR3 is TGTGCCATCTCAGGGACAGGGGAAAACATTCAGTACTTC.

Many counts were recorded for this clonotype. The chain is built from TRBV4-1 and TRBJ2-7; D is perhaps TRBD1 (6 bases). Germline V lookup: CDR1 MGHRA, CDR2 YSYEKL. The CDR3 has 14 amino acids. The ends were cut back, 2 bases at V and 2 bases at J, with 10 bases in the middle. The CDR3 spells CASSQKAGAYEQYV. The CDR3 coding sequence is TGCGCCAGCAGCCAAAAGGCAGGGGCCTACGAGCAGTACGTC.

This clonotype has a handful of counts. V and J are TRBV4-1 and TRBJ2-7, with 12 bases identical to TRBD1. This CDR3 is 14 amino acids long. Germline values: CDR1 MGHRA, CDR2 YSYEKL. V gave up 1 base and J gave up 7 bases; unmatched junction bases: 2. CDR3 sequence: CASSQGDRGLEQYF. CDR3 nucleotide sequence: TGCGCCAGCAGCCAAGGGGACAGGGGGCTTGAGCAGTACTTC.

This clonotype was counted between two and nine times. This chain joins TRBV7-3 and TRBJ2-7; 12 bases line up with TRBD1. The CDR3 has 15 residues. With 3 bases clipped from V and 5 bases from J, the junction kept 5 bases outside the gene matches. Germline values: CDR1 SGHTA, CDR2 FQGTGA. CDR3 region: CASSLSGTGGHEQYF. CDR3 bases: TGTGCCAGCAGCTTGTCCGGGACAGGGGGCCACGAGCAGTACTTC.

This clonotype was picked up a small number of times. The gene calls are TRBV7-2 and TRBJ2-7; weak D call: TRBD2 (5 bases). The CDR3 consists of 13 residues. Germline V CDR1 and CDR2: SGHTA, FQGNSA. With 2 bases removed from V and 4 bases from J, the gap between germline ends came to 9 bases. CDR3 protein: CASSLTPGYEQYV. DNA for the CDR3: TGTGCCAGCAGCTTAACACCGGGGTACGAGCAGTACGTC.

This clonotype was observed a handful of times. The chain employs TRBV27 and TRBJ1-1; 7 nucleotides match TRBD1. The CDR3 spans 14 residues. The J segment lost 6 bases and the V segment lost 0 bases, leaving 4 bases of the junction unmatched. The V gene's germline CDR1 is MNHEY and CDR2 SMNVEV (reference sequence). CDR3 DNA: TGTGCCAGCAGTTTATCCACAGGGGCTCCTGAAGCTTTCTTT. This codes for CASSLSTGAPEAFF.

This clonotype was recorded many times. This chain connects TRBV6-2 or TRBV6-3 to TRBJ2-3; D is undetermined. V shed 2 bases and J shed 0 bases, with 9 bases lying between them. Germline values: CDR1 MNHEY, CDR2 SVGEGT. The CDR3 runs 15 residues. In DNA form, the CDR3 reads TGTGCCAGCAGTTACCCGGGCAGCAGCACAGATACGCAGTATTTT. Protein sequence: CASSYPGSSTDTQYF.

The rearrangement links TRBV5-1 to TRBJ2-7; 8 bases line up with TRBD1. V dropped 3 bases and J dropped 9; count of bases not matched to a gene: 20. Germline-derived CDR1 and CDR2 are SGHRS and YFSETQ. The length of the CDR3 is 17 residues. CDR3: CASSWDVTGTGGIWQYF. CDR3 DNA: TGCGCCAGCAGCTGGGATGTTACCGGGACAGGTGGAATTTGGCAGTACTTC.

This clonotype was counted only a few times. This rearrangement joins TRBV4-2 to TRBJ2-1; 16 bases agree with TRBD2. J lost 4 bases, V lost 4 bases, and 7 bases had no gene match. This CDR3 is built from 18 residues. CDR1 LGHNA and CDR2 YNFKEQ come from the germline V gene. The CDR3 protein is CASSRGTSGGAKYNEQFF. CDR3 nucleotide sequence: TGTGCCAGCAGCCGAGGGACTAGCGGGGGGGCTAAATACAATGAGCAGTTCTTC.

This clonotype was seen many times. The CDR3 nucleotides read TGTGCCAGCAGTTCGGACTGGGCAGGTGATACGCAGTATTTT. Translated, it gives CASSSDWAGDTQYF. The genes are TRBV12-3 or TRBV12-4 and TRBJ2-3; a possible D gene is TRBD2 (5 bases). The CDR3 spans 14 residues. Trimming removed 4 bases at V and 6 bases at J, with 14 bases between.

This chain joins TRBV19 and TRBJ2-2; tentatively, D is TRBD2 (6 bases). The CDR3 is made up of 15 amino acids. The ends were cut back, 1 base at V and 5 bases at J, with 11 bases in the middle. From germline, CDR1 is LNHDA and CDR2 SQIVND (reference sequence). This CDR3 reads CASSIAGLHTGELFF. CDR3 nucleotides: TGTGCCAGTAGTATAGCGGGACTGCATACCGGGGAGCTGTTTTTT. Combining the CDR3 with reference TRBV19 and TRBJ2-2 gives the whole variable domain DGGITQSPKYLFRKEGQNVTLSCEQNLNHDAMYWYRQDPGQGLRLIYYSQIVNDFQKGDIAEGYSVSREKKESFPLTVTSAQKNPTAFYLCASSIAGLHTGELFFGEGSRLTVL.